The 16 T cell receptor beta chains listed next were all sequenced from one sample in a study of beta chain features in type 1 diabetes. The study reverse transcribed the entire isolated RNA, so it sequenced expressed TCRB transcripts. This table comes from immunoSEQ multiplex PCR, and its TCRdb copy is limited to in-frame clones, with some not included. The sample contains hundreds of thousands of clones, about an eighth of which appear only once. Study observations and caveats: Moderately but significantly shorter TCRB CDR3s were found in Type 1 diabetes patients in all four CD4+ subsets.

Their target antigens are unknown. The sequencing sample was made of naive CD4+ T cells from blood. These receptors were taken from a man aged 18 to 30 with type 1 diabetes.

The V call is TRBV7-2, the J call TRBJ2-7; D is unclear. V was shortened by 3 bases and J by 0 bases, with 9 bases between the two germline ends. Germline-derived CDR1 and CDR2 are SGHTA and FQGNSA. This CDR3 is built from 14 residues. DNA for the CDR3: TGTGCCAGCAGCTTGGCGGAAAGCTCCTACGAGCAGTACTTC. It codes for CASSLAESSYEQYF.

This clone has a handful of counts. The chain links TRBV7-2 to TRBJ2-5; 9 bases are shared with TRBD2. The CDR3 spans 16 residues. Germline V lookup: CDR1 SGHTA, CDR2 FQGNSA. J gave up 1 base and V 1 base, and 4 bases lay outside the gene matches. The CDR3, as DNA: TGTGCCAGCAGCTTAGAAAGACTAGCGGTCCAAGAGACCCAGTACTTC. This encodes CASSLERLAVQETQYF.

V is TRBV6-5 and J is TRBJ2-1; 8 bases are shared with TRBD2. Losses at the gene ends were 0 bases for V and 8 bases for J; bases not matched to a gene: 6. Germline CDR1 MNHEY, CDR2 SVGAGI. The CDR3 contains 15 residues. CDR3 sequence (DNA): TGTGCCAGCAGTTACTCCACTAGCGGAGGGTATGAGCAGTTCTTC. Protein: CASSYSTSGGYEQFF.

J is TRBJ2-1 and V is TRBV5-4; D may match TRBD1 or TRBD2 (6 bases each). Trimming took off 0 bases at V and 8 bases at J, with 9 bases between the two ends. Germline V CDR1 and CDR2: SGHNT, YYREEE (reference sequence). There are 13 residues in the CDR3. This CDR3 reads CASSLDREDEQFF. In nucleotides, the CDR3 is TGTGCCAGCAGCTTGGACAGGGAGGATGAGCAGTTCTTC.

This chain connects TRBV29-1 to TRBJ1-1; perhaps TRBD1 as D (5 bases). The CDR3 sequence is 14 residues long. CDR1 SQVTM and CDR2 ANQGSEA come from the germline V gene. The V end lost 8 bases, the J end lost 0 bases, and 16 bases lay between the germline ends. The DNA of the CDR3 is TGCAGCCTGCAAAAGTGGGGCATGAACACTGAAGCTTTCTTT. Encoded protein: CSLQKWGMNTEAFF.

This clone was seen a few times. This chain connects TRBV6-5 to TRBJ1-4, with D possibly being TRBD1 (6 bases). Germline assignment: CDR1 MNHEY and CDR2 SVGAGI. Trimming removed 7 bases at V and 8 bases at J, with 17 bases between. The length of the CDR3 is 14 residues. CDR3 amino acids: CASNQQGVKEKLFF. In nucleotides, the CDR3 is TGTGCCAGCAACCAACAGGGCGTTAAGGAAAAACTGTTTTTT.

This rearrangement joins TRBV5-1 to TRBJ2-3, with D maybe TRBD1 (6 bases). The germline V gene encodes CDR1 SGHRS and CDR2 YFSETQ. V was shortened by 0 bases and J by 0 bases, with 14 bases between the two germline ends. This CDR3 has 17 amino acids. The CDR3 nucleotides read TGCGCCAGCAGCTTGGAAGTCAGGGGAAGGAGCACAGATACGCAGTATTTT. Its protein product is CASSLEVRGRSTDTQYF.

This chain connects TRBV5-1 to TRBJ1-2, with a weak D call TRBD1 (5 bases). The germline CDR1 and CDR2 sequences are SGHRS and YFSETQ. The CDR3 is 15 amino acids. Trimming left V 0 bases short and J 7 bases short, with 16 bases between. CDR3 sequence: CASSLASGASGGYTF. The CDR3 DNA is TGCGCCAGCAGCTTGGCGTCCGGGGCGAGCGGTGGCTACACCTTC. Drawing the rest from reference TRBV5-1 and TRBJ1-2, the complete variable domain is KAGVTQTPRYLIKTRGQQVTLSCSPISGHRSVSWYQQTPGQGLQFLFEYFSETQRNKGNFPGRFSGRQFSNSRSEMNVSTLELGDSALYLCASSLASGASGGYTFGSGTRLTVV.

This clone has more than one count but fewer than ten. The chain links TRBV5-1 to TRBJ2-6; D not certain. CDR3 length: 16 amino acids. Looked up from germline, CDR1 is SGHRS and CDR2 is YFSETQ. V was clipped by 7 bases and J by 0 bases, with 14 bases between them. CDR3 sequence reads: CASGRAPSSGANVLTF. DNA of the CDR3: TGCGCCAGCGGAAGGGCCCCCTCCTCTGGGGCCAACGTCCTGACTTTC.

This clone was counted only a few times. This sequence joins TRBV25-1 and TRBJ1-2, with a tentative D call TRBD1 (6 bases). The V and J ends lost 5 bases and 2 bases respectively, with 18 bases between them. Germline V gene lookup returns CDR1 MGHDK and CDR2 SYGVNS. This CDR3 has 16 amino acids. CDR3 coding DNA: TGTGCCAGCAGTCCGAACACAGGGCCGCCCAACTATGGCTACACCTTC. The encoded protein is CASSPNTGPPNYGYTF.

This chain uses TRBV21-1 with TRBJ2-5. TRBV21-1 is a listed pseudogene. The CDR3 consists of 12 residues. In DNA, the CDR3 is TGTGCCAGCACCCCGGCTAAAGAGACCCAGTACTTC. Protein sequence: CASTPAKETQYF.

The chain couples TRBV9 to TRBJ1-5; D is undetermined. Germline-derived CDR1 and CDR2 are SGDLS and YYNGEE. V lost 0 bases to trimming and J lost 5 bases, with 15 bases between them. The CDR3 length is 16 residues. The CDR3 sequence: CASSVAPVTSDQPQHF. For the CDR3, the DNA is TGTGCCAGCAGCGTAGCCCCTGTGACAAGCGATCAGCCCCAGCATTTT.

This clone has only a few counts. The gene calls are TRBV6-1 and TRBJ2-3, with D possibly TRBD2 on 6 matching bases. This CDR3 has 13 amino acids. Germline assignment: CDR1 MNHNS and CDR2 SASEGT. Trimming took off 6 bases at V and 3 bases at J, with 10 bases between the two ends. The CDR3 nucleotides are TGTGCCAGCAGAACGGGGGATACAGATACGCAGTATTTT. Translating it yields CASRTGDTDTQYF.

The gene calls are TRBV5-1 and TRBJ1-2, with TRBD1 matching over 12 bases. This CDR3 comprises 16 residues. CDR1 SGHRS and CDR2 YFSETQ come from the germline V gene. Trimming removed 4 bases from V and 4 bases from J; junction bases left unmatched: 8. The DNA for the CDR3 is TGCGCCAGCAGCCCGGGACAGGGGGCAGAAGGCTATGGCTACACCTTC. Translation: CASSPGQGAEGYGYTF.

The chain uses TRBV9 and TRBJ2-1; D tentatively fits TRBD1 or TRBD2 (5 bases each). Germline values: CDR1 SGDLS, CDR2 YYNGEE. V lost 3 bases to trimming and J lost 6 bases, with 10 bases between them. This CDR3 region has 13 residues. The CDR3 is CASSAWDGNEQFF. The CDR3 region has the DNA TGTGCCAGCAGCGCCTGGGACGGCAATGAGCAGTTCTTC.

This chain joins TRBV7-9 and TRBJ2-7; weak D call: TRBD1 (5 bases). In germline, CDR1 is SEHNR, CDR2 FQNEAQ (reference sequence). This CDR3 spans 13 amino acids. The V gene lost 3 bases and the J gene lost 5 bases, with 11 bases spanning the gap. The CDR3 DNA reads TGTGCCAGCAGCTTCCAGGGTAACCACGAGCAGTACTTC. It codes for CASSFQGNHEQYF.